These 17 T cell receptor beta chains originate from one sample sequenced in a study of blood T cell repertoires in COVID-19. This table comes from immunoSEQ multiplex PCR, and its TCRdb copy is limited to in-frame clones, with some not included. Among about 390,000 clones listed, 85% to 90% were seen once. Sequenced sample: PBMCs or T cells enriched from blood (not recorded which). All receptors derive from a woman in her fifties or sixties who had recovered from COVID-19.

This sequence joins TRBV5-1 and TRBJ1-1, with D maybe TRBD1 (6 bases). The germline V and J ends were trimmed by 1 base and 5 bases, with 9 bases remaining between them. The CDR3 totals 13 residues. Germline values: CDR1 SGHRS, CDR2 YFSETQ. As DNA, the CDR3 is TGCGCCAGCAGCTTGACTACAGGGACTGAAGCTTTCTTT. Translating it yields CASSLTTGTEAFF.

The rearrangement joins TRBV6-5 to TRBJ1-2, with D unresolved. CDR1 and CDR2 (germline): MNHEY, SVGAGI. Between the trimmed V and J ends, which lost 2 bases and 9 bases, there was a span of 19 bases. This CDR3 region has 15 residues. CDR3 residues: CASSYNWIPLDSYTF. In DNA, the CDR3 is TGTGCCAGCAGTTACAACTGGATCCCCCTAGATAGCTACACCTTC.

This clone was observed once. The CDR3: CASSYSAGLSYEQYF. The CDR3 region has the DNA TGTGCCAGCAGTTACTCGGCAGGCCTCTCCTACGAGCAGTACTTC. The V gene is TRBV6-5, the J gene TRBJ2-7; D uncertain. Trimming removed 0 bases from V and 0 bases from J, with 9 bases in between. CDR1 is MNHEY and CDR2 is SVGAGI in the germline V gene. The CDR3 sequence is 15 residues long.

This chain links TRBV12-5 with TRBJ1-2; a possible D gene is TRBD1 (5 bases). Germline V lookup: CDR1 LGHNT, CDR2 FRNRAP. The CDR3 extends over 12 amino acids. Trimming removed 6 bases at V and 10 bases at J, with 15 bases between. The CDR3 bases are TGTGCTAGTGGCTCGCACCAGGGTGACTACACCTTC. Translated: CASGSHQGDYTF.

The gene calls are TRBV4-2 and TRBJ2-1, with D perhaps matching TRBD2 (5 bases). Germline V gene lookup returns CDR1 LGHNA and CDR2 YNFKEQ. The CDR3 extends over 20 amino acids. The V and J ends lost 0 bases and 3 bases respectively, with 24 bases between them. Written as DNA, the CDR3 is TGTGCCAGCAGCCAAGAAGGATTTCGGTCTAGCTTTTCTTACTACAATGAGCAGTTCTTC. It yields the protein CASSQEGFRSSFSYYNEQFF.

V is TRBV3-1 (or the pseudogene TRBV3-2) and J is TRBJ1-1, with TRBD1 matching 8 bases. Per the germline V gene, CDR1 is LGHDT and CDR2 is YNNKEL (reference sequence). The CDR3 runs to 17 residues. The ends lost 7 bases at V and 1 base at J; junction bases unmatched: 14. Here the CDR3 reads CASTRRPGQAGNTEAFF. The CDR3 DNA is TGTGCCAGCACCCGACGTCCGGGACAGGCTGGGAACACTGAAGCTTTCTTT.

A word on this clone: This specimen includes other DNA sequences encoding the same CDR3. The V and J genes are TRBV18 and TRBJ2-5, with unresolved D. CDR1 KGHSH and CDR2 LQKENI come from the germline V gene. V was trimmed by 1 base and J by 1 base, leaving 7 bases between them. CDR3 size: 14 residues. The CDR3: CASSPRPGQETQYF. The CDR3 DNA sequence: TGTGCCAGCTCACCACGCCCCGGCCAAGAGACCCAGTACTTC.

V usage is TRBV27 and J usage is TRBJ2-7; D ambiguous. The CDR3 totals 15 residues. The V gene lost 0 bases and the J gene lost 2 bases, with 11 bases spanning the gap. The germline V gene encodes CDR1 MNHEY and CDR2 SMNVEV (reference sequence). CDR3 protein: CASSLSGFFPYEQYF. CDR3 coding DNA: TGTGCCAGCAGTTTATCCGGGTTTTTCCCCTACGAGCAGTACTTC.

V is TRBV12-5 and J is TRBJ2-1; 10 nucleotides align to TRBD2. This CDR3 spans 16 amino acids. Germline CDR1 LGHNT, CDR2 FRNRAP. The V and J ends lost 0 bases and 6 bases, in that order; junction bases with no gene match: 5. The CDR3 DNA sequence: TGTGCTAGTGGTTTGGTACTAGCGGGGCCTCGCAATGAGCAGTTCTTC. This sequence encodes CASGLVLAGPRNEQFF.

This clone has just a few counts. The chain couples TRBV28 to TRBJ1-2, with a tentative D call TRBD1 (5 bases). Trimming shortened V by 3 bases and J by 8 bases, and 13 bases separated the two germline ends. Germline CDR1 is MDHEN and CDR2 is SYDVKM. The CDR3 is 13 amino acids. CDR3 loop: CASSFSGGEGYTF. Here the CDR3 DNA reads TGTGCCAGCAGTTTTTCAGGAGGGGAAGGCTACACCTTC.

Remarks on this clone: This specimen includes other DNA sequences encoding the same CDR3. The J gene is TRBJ1-1, the V gene TRBV28; no firm D call. This CDR3 is built from 12 residues. The germline V gene encodes CDR1 MDHEN and CDR2 SYDVKM. The V gene lost 5 bases and the J gene lost 0 bases, with 4 bases spanning the gap. The CDR3 reads CASSLLNTEAFF. CDR3 in DNA: TGTGCCAGCAGTCTTCTGAACACTGAAGCTTTCTTT. Filled out from reference TRBV28 and TRBJ1-1, the complete variable domain reads DVKVTQSSRYLVKRTGEKVFLECVQDMDHENMFWYRQDPGLGLRLIYFSYDVKMKEKGDIPEGYSVSREKKERFSLILESASTNQTSMYLCASSLLNTEAFFGQGTRLTVV.

The sample holds one count of this clone. The chain is built from TRBV28 and TRBJ1-2; 7 nucleotides agree with TRBD1. This CDR3 region has 14 residues. V dropped 6 bases and J dropped 4; count of bases not matched to a gene: 8. Germline CDR1 is MDHEN and CDR2 is SYDVKM. The CDR3 DNA reads as TGTGCCAGCAGCCCGGGACAGAGACCCTATGGCTACACCTTC. Translated, it gives CASSPGQRPYGYTF.

V is TRBV5-4 and J is TRBJ1-2; TRBD1 matches 9 bases. Trimming cost V 6 bases and J 5 bases; bases outside gene matches: 23. Germline V lookup: CDR1 SGHNT, CDR2 YYREEE (reference sequence). The CDR3 runs 19 residues. Here the CDR3 reads CASKGFMTPGQGASYGYTF. DNA for the CDR3: TGTGCCAGCAAAGGTTTTATGACTCCGGGACAGGGAGCTTCATATGGCTACACCTTC. The entire variable domain, with the rest obtained from reference TRBV5-4 and TRBJ1-2, is as follows: ETGVTQSPTHLIKTRGQQVTLRCSSQSGHNTVSWYQQALGQGPQFIFQYYREEENGRGNFPPRFSGLQFPNYSSELNVNALELDDSALYLCASKGFMTPGQGASYGYTFGSGTRLTVV.

This clone has a single count. The V call is TRBV5-4, the J call TRBJ2-1; D unresolved. The CDR3 is made up of 15 amino acids. CDR1 is SGHNT and CDR2 is YYREEE in the germline V gene (reference sequence). Trimming removed 0 bases from V and 4 bases from J, with 11 bases in between. The CDR3 loop reads CASSLGLESYNEQFF. Written as DNA, the CDR3 is TGTGCCAGCAGCTTGGGCCTAGAATCTTACAATGAGCAGTTCTTC.

The chain links TRBV15 to TRBJ1-4, with 7 nucleotides matching TRBD1. Germline V lookup: CDR1 LNHNV, CDR2 YYDKDF (reference sequence). The CDR3 runs to 14 residues. After removal of 0 bases from V and 5 bases from J, the junction contained 0 bases not matched to a gene. The CDR3: CATSRDRGNEKLFF. The CDR3 DNA sequence: TGTGCCACCAGCAGAGACAGGGGGAATGAAAAACTGTTTTTT.

The V call is TRBV5-1, the J call TRBJ2-7; D might be TRBD1 (6 bases). Germline CDR1 is SGHRS and CDR2 is YFSETQ. With 4 bases removed from V and 4 bases from J, the gap between germline ends came to 15 bases. CDR3 length: 14 residues. The CDR3 protein is CASSTQGKGYEQYF. CDR3 DNA: TGCGCCAGCAGCACACAGGGCAAGGGGTACGAGCAGTACTTC. The full variable domain, in which reference TRBV5-1 and TRBJ2-7 provide the parts outside the CDR3, is KAGVTQTPRYLIKTRGQQVTLSCSPISGHRSVSWYQQTPGQGLQFLFEYFSETQRNKGNFPGRFSGRQFSNSRSEMNVSTLELGDSALYLCASSTQGKGYEQYFGPGTRLTVT.

This clone appeared once. Mismatch with germline at one junction end may stem from a read error. This chain uses TRBV11-2 with TRBJ1-2, with TRBD1 matching 9 bases. Per the germline V gene, CDR1 is SGHAT and CDR2 is FQNNGV. The CDR3 extends over 14 amino acids. CDR3 protein: CASSSPGTGLGFSF. CDR3 DNA: TGTGCCAGCAGCTCACCCGGGACAGGGCTAGGGTTTTCCTTC.